This T cell receptor beta chain was sequenced in a study of a mutant IDH1 vaccine in newly diagnosed glioma. Turning to the study itself: In some groups vaccination began 4-6 weeks post-radiotherapy; others received it with temozolomide. Overall study results and limits: Pseudoprogression looked unconnected to shifts in top peripheral T cell clonotypes.

The time point is: week 35, safety follow-up. Vaccinated patients received 300 ug of mutant IDH1 20-mer peptide per dose, with topical imiquimod. Donors had new IDH1-mutant astrocytomas of WHO grade 3 or 4 (ATRX-lost). Turning to this clone: Its antigen remains unknown.

V was cut by 4 bases and J by 6 bases, with 18 bases left in between. CDR1 LGHNA and CDR2 YSLEER come from the germline V gene. The CDR3 runs 15 residues. Repertoires were generated with immunoSEQ multiplex PCR, while TCRdb's copy carries only in-frame clones and drops some. Altogether about 46,000 clones are present, over 80% being singletons, with the ten largest covering around 2%. The source of this sequence is a man aged 45 to 65 with glioma. The sample here was PBMCs, taken from a glioma patient whose treatment included an IDH1 peptide vaccine. The rearrangement links TRBV4-3 to TRBJ1-1; no definite D call. CDR3 amino acids: CASSRTAAESSEAFF. The CDR3 bases are TGCGCCAGCAGCCGGACCGCGGCAGAATCTTCTGAAGCTTTCTTT.